Below are 14 T cell receptor beta chains sequenced from a single sample in a study. TCRdb independently ran MiXCR on the RT-PCR reads; one entry per CDR3 protein. The sample gives approximately 720,000 distinct CDR3 sequences, 12% to 15% of which show up once; 3.6% is in the top ten. Sequences were obtained from memory CD4+ T cells from blood. These receptors came from a female donor in good health, serving as a healthy control.

The rearrangement uses TRBV7-2 and TRBJ2-7, with no clear D. Per germline, CDR1 SGHTA and CDR2 FQGNSA. Deletions cut 5 bases from V and 2 bases from J, with 13 bases between. This CDR3 is 14 amino acids long. The CDR3 DNA follows: TGTGCCAGCAGCCTCCAGCGCATGACCTACGAGCAGTACTTC. Protein: CASSLQRMTYEQYF.

The chain uses TRBV10-3 and TRBJ2-1; D may be TRBD1 or TRBD2 (6 bases each). The V end lost 10 bases, the J end lost 0 bases, and 13 bases lay between the germline ends. The CDR3 has 14 residues. The germline CDR1 and CDR2 sequences are ENHRY and SYGVKD. The CDR3 DNA reads as TGTGCCACCGGGGGCATTGTCTCCTACAATGAGCAGTTCTTC. This gives the protein CATGGIVSYNEQFF.

The CDR3 region is CASVREGSYNEQFF. CDR3 in DNA: TGTGCCAGTGTCAGGGAAGGTTCCTACAATGAGCAGTTCTTC. The J gene is TRBJ2-1, the V gene TRBV19; a possible D gene is TRBD1 (5 bases). The germline V gene has CDR1 LNHDA and CDR2 SQIVND (reference sequence). CDR3 length equals 14 residues. Trimming cost V 8 bases and J 1 base, with 12 bases left between them.

This clonotype occurred a few times. Being one base from a much bigger clone, this may be a read error. J is TRBJ1-1 and V is TRBV7-3; TRBD1 might be the D (5 bases). This CDR3 comprises 13 residues. Germline CDR1 SGHTA, CDR2 FQGTGA. In DNA form, the CDR3 reads TGTGCCAGCAGCTTACAGGGTTACACTGAAGTTTTCTTT. This sequence encodes CASSLQGYTEVFF.

The V and J genes are TRBV7-2 and TRBJ1-5, with a possible D match to TRBD1 (5 bases). Germline loops: CDR1 SGHTA, CDR2 FQGNSA. The CDR3 is 15 amino acids. Trimming took off 2 bases at V and 3 bases at J, with 11 bases between the two ends. The CDR3, as DNA: TGTGCCAGCAGCTTACAGGGAACCCTCAATCAGCCCCAGCATTTT. Its protein product is CASSLQGTLNQPQHF. Drawing the rest from reference TRBV7-2 and TRBJ1-5, the complete variable domain is GAGVSQSPSNKVTEKGKDVELRCDPISGHTALYWYRQSLGQGLEFLIYFQGNSAPDKSGLPSDRFSAERTGGSVSTLTIQRTQQEDSAVYLCASSLQGTLNQPQHFGDGTRLSIL.

The chain has TRBV7-2 and TRBJ1-5, with TRBD1 as a possible D gene (5 bases). Germline V CDR1 and CDR2: SGHTA, FQGNSA. The V gene lost 4 bases and the J gene lost 0 bases, with 13 bases spanning the gap. This CDR3 has 16 amino acids. CDR3 protein: CASSSQGPYSNQPQHF. Here the CDR3 DNA reads TGTGCCAGCAGCTCCCAGGGACCTTATAGCAATCAGCCCCAGCATTTT.

The sample holds many counts of this clonotype. V usage is TRBV5-1 and J usage is TRBJ1-5; possible D gene TRBD1, 5 bases. There are 16 residues in the CDR3. Germline CDR1 reads SGHRS; CDR2 reads YFSETQ. V was shortened by 0 bases and J by 0 bases, with 10 bases between the two germline ends. The CDR3 DNA is TGCGCCAGCAGCTTGGAACCCCAGGGTAGCAATCAGCCCCAGCATTTT. It yields the protein CASSLEPQGSNQPQHF.

This chain connects TRBV7-3 to TRBJ2-1, with D perhaps TRBD2 (6 bases). The CDR3 runs 16 residues. Germline-derived CDR1 and CDR2 are SGHTA and FQGTGA. Trimming stripped 4 bases from V and 7 bases from J, with 20 bases between. Written as DNA, the CDR3 is TGTGCCAGCAGCTCTGGTACGGGAGCGGGTGGAAATGAGCAGTTCTTC. This translates into CASSSGTGAGGNEQFF.

The sample holds a few counts of this clonotype. The chain uses TRBV5-1 and TRBJ2-2; D gene unclear. This CDR3 region has 17 residues. Trimming took off 4 bases at V and 1 base at J, with 17 bases between the two ends. The germline gives CDR1 SGHRS, CDR2 YFSETQ. CDR3 in amino acids: CASSITIRAQNTGELFF. In DNA form, the CDR3 reads TGCGCCAGCAGCATCACGATCCGGGCCCAGAACACCGGGGAGCTGTTTTTT.

Only a few counts were recorded for this clonotype. The CDR3 region is CSARTLPGVTYGYTF. CDR3 DNA sequence: TGCAGTGCTAGAACACTCCCGGGAGTAACCTATGGCTACACCTTC. The chain recombines TRBV20-1 with TRBJ1-2; D ambiguous. Germline CDR1 reads DFQATT; CDR2 reads SNEGSKA (reference sequence). The CDR3 is made up of 15 amino acids. Trimming shortened V by 2 bases and J by 4 bases, and 17 bases separated the two germline ends.

The chain is built from TRBV3-1 and TRBJ1-5; D gene ambiguous. V was pared by 4 bases and J by 2 bases, with 15 bases between. Germline CDR1 is LGHDT and CDR2 is YNNKEL (reference sequence). The CDR3 covers 16 residues. DNA for the CDR3: TGTGCCAGCAGCCGATCCAGCGGGGTGGGCAATCAGCCCCAGCATTTT. It codes for CASSRSSGVGNQPQHF.

This sequence joins TRBV6-1 and TRBJ2-2; the D gene could be TRBD1 or TRBD2 (5 bases each). The V gene lost 2 bases and the J gene lost 5 bases, with 9 bases spanning the gap. This CDR3 region has 14 residues. Germline lookup yields CDR1 MNHNS and CDR2 SASEGT. CDR3 DNA: TGTGCCAGCAGTGAAAGGGGAGAGACCGGGGAGCTGTTTTTT. Translated, it gives CASSERGETGELFF.

This chain connects TRBV12-3 or TRBV12-4 to TRBJ2-2; D possibly corresponds to TRBD2 (6 bases). The CDR3 has 15 residues. V was pared by 1 base and J by 6 bases, with 12 bases between. In nucleotides, the CDR3 is TGTGCCAGCAGTTTAGGCGGGAAGGCCTCCGGGGAGCTGTTTTTT. Its translation is CASSLGGKASGELFF.

V and J are TRBV29-1 and TRBJ2-3; TRBD1 might be the D (5 bases). Deletions cut 6 bases from V and 5 bases from J, with 12 bases between. CDR1 and CDR2 from the germline V gene are SQVTM and ANQGSEA. There are 12 residues in the CDR3. DNA for the CDR3: TGCAGCGTGTGGTGGCAGGGAGATACGCAGTATTTT. It translates to CSVWWQGDTQYF.